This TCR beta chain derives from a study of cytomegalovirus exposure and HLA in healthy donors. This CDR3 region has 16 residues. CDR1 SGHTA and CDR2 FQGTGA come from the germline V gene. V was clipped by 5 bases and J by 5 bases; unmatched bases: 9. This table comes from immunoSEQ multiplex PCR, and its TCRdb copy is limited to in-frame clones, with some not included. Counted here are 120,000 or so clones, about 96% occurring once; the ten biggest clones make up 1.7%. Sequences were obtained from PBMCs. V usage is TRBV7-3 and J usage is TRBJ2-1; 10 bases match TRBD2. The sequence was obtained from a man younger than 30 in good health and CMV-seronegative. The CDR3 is CASSIQREGLNNEQFF. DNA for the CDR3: TGTGCCAGCAGCATCCAGCGGGAGGGCTTAAACAATGAGCAGTTCTTC.